This entry lists 25 T cell receptor beta chains sequenced from one sample in a study of blood T cell repertoires in COVID-19. This table comes from immunoSEQ multiplex PCR, and its TCRdb copy is limited to in-frame clones, with some not included. The data contain fewer than 300,000 clones, about four fifths of them singletons. The sequenced material came from peripheral blood. These receptors all stem from a young woman with acute or convalescent COVID-19.

The chain is built from TRBV6-6 and TRBJ2-3; TRBD2 agrees at 9 bases. The germline gives CDR1 MNHNY, CDR2 SVGAGI (reference sequence). The CDR3 runs 17 residues. Germline trimming cut 5 bases from V and 10 bases from J; bases unmatched to any gene: 19. The CDR3 spells CASSQDIAGVIQGSQYF. The CDR3 DNA sequence: TGTGCCAGCAGTCAGGATATAGCGGGAGTAATTCAGGGGTCGCAGTATTTT.

J is TRBJ1-6 and V is TRBV10-1; D gene ambiguous. Germline V gene lookup returns CDR1 WNHNN and CDR2 SYGVQD (reference sequence). The CDR3 has 13 amino acids. V dropped 8 bases and J dropped 5 bases, with 10 bases sitting between them. The CDR3 DNA follows: TGCGCCAGCTCGCTAACAGATAATTCACCCCTCCACTTT. It encodes CASSLTDNSPLHF.

The chain carries TRBV7-9 and TRBJ2-1; D is unresolved. Germline-derived CDR1 and CDR2 are SEHNR and FQNEAQ (reference sequence). V was pared by 4 bases and J by 7 bases, with 11 bases between. CDR3 size: 13 residues. CDR3 nucleotides: TGTGCCAGCAGCTCAAGTATCGGGAATGAGCAGTTCTTC. This encodes CASSSSIGNEQFF.

This chain joins TRBV19 and TRBJ2-7; the match to TRBD2 covers 9 bases. Trimming took 5 bases from V and 3 from J; bases not matched to a gene: 8. Germline V gives CDR1 LNHDA, CDR2 SQIVND (reference sequence). The CDR3 consists of 15 residues. CDR3 region: CASSLGLAILYEQYF. The CDR3 DNA sequence: TGTGCCAGTAGTCTCGGACTAGCGATACTCTACGAGCAGTACTTC.

The rearrangement joins TRBV29-1 to TRBJ2-7; D perhaps matches TRBD1 (6 bases). The CDR3 length is 13 residues. Deletions cut 5 bases from V and 4 bases from J, with 15 bases between. Germline CDR1 is SQVTM and CDR2 is ANQGSEA. As DNA, the CDR3 is TGCAGCGTTAAGGACAGTCTAATGTACGAGCAGTACTTC. As protein: CSVKDSLMYEQYF.

V and J are TRBV19 and TRBJ1-3; D not resolved. V shed 4 bases and J shed 0 bases, with 13 bases lying between them. From germline, CDR1 is LNHDA and CDR2 SQIVND (reference sequence). This CDR3 spans 16 amino acids. The CDR3, as DNA: TGTGCCAGTAGTAGCCCCGGCGGGTTCTCTGGAAACACCATATATTTT. Residues: CASSSPGGFSGNTIYF.

V gene TRBV28 combines with J gene TRBJ2-2; 12 positions agree with TRBD2. CDR1 is MDHEN and CDR2 is SYDVKM in the germline V gene. V lost 5 bases, J lost 4 bases, and 17 bases stayed unmatched. The CDR3 extends over 20 amino acids. CDR3 residues: CASSPGSHETSGSVTGELFF. In DNA form, the CDR3 reads TGTGCCAGCAGTCCCGGTTCCCACGAGACTAGCGGGAGTGTCACCGGGGAGCTGTTTTTT.

The chain carries TRBV30 and TRBJ2-1; 8 bases fit TRBD2. The V gene's germline CDR1 is GTSNPN and CDR2 SVGIG (reference sequence). J lost 6 bases, V lost 2 bases, and 6 bases had no gene match. The CDR3 is 14 amino acids. CDR3 in DNA: TGTGCCTGGAGTCTGAGCGGGAGCCCCAATGAGCAGTTCTTC. This gives the protein CAWSLSGSPNEQFF.

The V gene is TRBV7-8, the J gene TRBJ2-1, with TRBD2 identical over 9 bases. Trimming took 5 bases from V and 9 from J; bases not matched to a gene: 14. This CDR3 has 16 residues. The germline V gene encodes CDR1 SGHVS and CDR2 FQNEAQ. The CDR3: CASSPRGLAGSSEQFF. CDR3 bases: TGTGCCAGCAGCCCAAGAGGGCTAGCGGGATCTTCTGAGCAGTTCTTC.

On this clone itself: The junction shows a germline mismatch at one end, possibly a read error. The V gene is TRBV30, the J gene TRBJ2-7, with a possible D match to TRBD1 (6 bases). The germline CDR1 and CDR2 sequences are GTSNPN and SVGIG (reference sequence). CDR3 length: 12 amino acids. The DNA of the CDR3 is TGTGCCTGGAGCTTACTGATCGGGACACAGAACTTC. Protein: CAWSLLIGTQNF.

V usage is TRBV7-9 and J usage is TRBJ2-7; 11 nucleotides align to TRBD2. Germline V lookup: CDR1 SEHNR, CDR2 FQNEAQ (reference sequence). The CDR3 is made up of 15 amino acids. V was clipped by 5 bases and J by 2 bases; unmatched bases: 5. The chain's CDR3 is CASSPTSGVPYEQYF. CDR3 nucleotides: TGTGCCAGCAGCCCGACTAGCGGGGTACCCTACGAGCAGTACTTC. The full variable domain, rest sourced from reference TRBV7-9 and TRBJ2-7, is DTGVSQNPRHKITKRGQNVTFRCDPISEHNRLYWYRQTLGQGPEFLTYFQNEAQLEKSRLLSDRFSAERPKGSFSTLEIQRTEQGDSAMYLCASSPTSGVPYEQYFGPGTRLTVT.

The chain recombines TRBV30 with TRBJ2-1; 8 nucleotides line up with TRBD1. This CDR3 is 13 amino acids long. The V gene's germline CDR1 is GTSNPN and CDR2 SVGIG (reference sequence). V dropped 4 bases and J dropped 6; count of bases not matched to a gene: 5. The CDR3 region is CAWNPTGVNEQFF. CDR3 nucleotides: TGTGCCTGGAACCCGACAGGGGTCAATGAGCAGTTCTTC.

The V and J genes are TRBV3-1 (or the pseudogene TRBV3-2) and TRBJ1-2; unclear D gene. The germline V gene has CDR1 LGHDT and CDR2 YNNKEL (reference sequence). CDR3 length: 15 residues. V was clipped by 0 bases and J by 5 bases, with 13 bases between them. Here the CDR3 DNA reads TGTGCCAGCAGCCAAGATTATGACAAGACGTATGGCTACACCTTC. Its translation is CASSQDYDKTYGYTF.

The rearrangement joins TRBV2 to TRBJ2-5, with 11 nucleotides matching TRBD2. Looked up from germline, CDR1 is SNHLY and CDR2 is FYNNEI. Trimming removed 3 bases from V and 1 base from J; junction bases left unmatched: 4. The CDR3 length is 16 residues. CDR3 in amino acids: CASSDGTSGIQETQYF. CDR3 coding DNA: TGTGCCAGCAGTGACGGGACTAGCGGAATCCAAGAGACCCAGTACTTC.

This clone turned up a few times. The chain is built from TRBV19 and TRBJ1-1; 7 bases match TRBD1. J was trimmed by 3 bases and V by 6 bases; bases with no gene match: 4. The CDR3 spans 13 residues. Germline values: CDR1 LNHDA, CDR2 SQIVND (reference sequence). Here the CDR3 DNA reads TGTGCCAGTAGCGAACAGGGGCACACTGAAGCTTTCTTT. Protein product: CASSEQGHTEAFF.

This clone was detected a few times. This rearrangement joins TRBV18 to TRBJ2-1; TRBD2 is a possible D gene (5 bases). Per germline, CDR1 KGHSH and CDR2 LQKENI. V lost 4 bases and J lost 6, with 19 bases in between. CDR3 length: 16 amino acids. CDR3 sequence (DNA): TGTGCCAGCTCACTAAATGGAGGAGACGGCGGCAATGAGCAGTTCTTC. As protein: CASSLNGGDGGNEQFF.

The chain couples TRBV30 to TRBJ2-7; 7 nucleotides agree with TRBD1. The CDR3 loop spans 14 amino acids. J was trimmed by 2 bases and V by 4 bases; bases with no gene match: 8. CDR1 and CDR2 (germline): GTSNPN, SVGIG (reference sequence). CDR3 in DNA: TGTGCCTGGATTGATCCGGGACAGCCCTACGAGCAGTACTTC. Translating it yields CAWIDPGQPYEQYF. Full variable domain (missing parts from reference TRBV30 and TRBJ2-7): SQTIHQWPATLVQPVGSPLSLECTVEGTSNPNLYWYRQAAGRGLQLLFYSVGIGQISSEVPQNLSASRPQDRQFILSSKKLLLSDSGFYLCAWIDPGQPYEQYFGPGTRLTVT.

The chain combines TRBV21-1 with TRBJ2-7; the D segment call TRBD1 is taken from the table without a DNA check. TRBV21-1 is an annotated pseudogene. The CDR3 is made up of 15 amino acids. For the CDR3, the DNA is TGTGCCAGCAGCAAAGAATCCAGGGGTGGGCACGAGCAGTACTTC. This encodes CASSKESRGGHEQYF.

CDR3 in amino acids: CASSEQENQPQHF. CDR3 nucleotides: TGTGCCAGCAGCGAACAGGAAAATCAGCCCCAGCATTTT. This sequence joins TRBV7-6 and TRBJ1-5; perhaps TRBD1 as D (5 bases). This CDR3 region has 13 residues. Germline values: CDR1 SGHVS, CDR2 FNYEAQ. Trimming pared 5 bases from V and 4 bases from J, leaving 9 bases between.

CDR3 residues: CASSLAALGGETQYF. CDR3 DNA: TGTGCCAGCAGCTTGGCGGCTTTGGGGGGAGAGACCCAGTACTTC. V usage is TRBV5-4 and J usage is TRBJ2-5, with D perhaps matching TRBD2 (6 bases). The V and J ends lost 0 bases and 4 bases respectively, with 13 bases between them. Germline CDR1 is SGHNT and CDR2 is YYREEE (reference sequence). CDR3 length: 15 residues.

CDR3 DNA: TGTGCCTGGAGTGCAGTGAACACCGGGGAGCTGTTTTTT. Translation gives CAWSAVNTGELFF. This rearrangement joins TRBV30 to TRBJ2-2; no firm D call. V dropped 1 base and J dropped 1 base, with 4 bases sitting between them. The CDR3 contains 13 residues. The V gene's germline CDR1 is GTSNPN and CDR2 SVGIG (reference sequence).

V and J are TRBV18 and TRBJ1-1; a weak D match, TRBD1 (5 bases). Trimming pared 3 bases from V and 1 base from J, leaving 9 bases between. This CDR3 has 14 residues. The germline CDR1 and CDR2 sequences are KGHSH and LQKENI. The CDR3 sequence: CASSPRDGNTEAFF. The CDR3 DNA sequence: TGTGCCAGCTCACCCAGGGATGGGAACACTGAAGCTTTCTTT. The whole variable domain, filled in from reference TRBV18 and TRBJ1-1, reads NAGVMQNPRHLVRRRGQEARLRCSPMKGHSHVYWYRQLPEEGLKFMVYLQKENIIDESGMPKERFSAEFPKEGPSILRIQQVVRGDSAAYFCASSPRDGNTEAFFGQGTRLTVV.

V gene TRBV19 combines with J gene TRBJ1-2; 8 bases align to TRBD1. The CDR3 loop spans 15 amino acids. The germline gives CDR1 LNHDA, CDR2 SQIVND (reference sequence). J was trimmed by 4 bases and V by 3 bases; bases with no gene match: 7. The CDR3 DNA reads as TGTGCCAGTAGTATTCTATCAGGGGGCGTCTATGGCTACACCTTC. Translated, it gives CASSILSGGVYGYTF.

The V call is TRBV6-5, the J call TRBJ1-2; the D gene is possibly TRBD1 (5 bases). The germline V and J ends were trimmed by 4 bases and 7 bases, with 16 bases remaining between them. CDR1 is MNHEY, CDR2 SVGAGI, per germline. The CDR3 length is 14 residues. The CDR3: CASSWGDFRGGYTF. The CDR3 DNA is TGTGCCAGCAGTTGGGGGGATTTTAGGGGTGGCTACACCTTC.

This chain joins TRBV7-8 and TRBJ2-7, with 7 nucleotides matching TRBD2. Germline V gene sequence: CDR1 SGHVS, CDR2 FQNEAQ. This CDR3 contains 17 residues. Losses at the gene ends were 3 bases for V and 0 bases for J; bases not matched to a gene: 11. CDR3 sequence (DNA): TGTGCCAGCAGCTTCCGGACTAGATATTTTGACTCCTACGAGCAGTACTTC. Translated: CASSFRTRYFDSYEQYF.